This T cell receptor (beta chain) comes out of a study of T cell clonotyping in hematopoietic cell transplantation. Overall study context: Recipients' pretransplant samples followed cytoreduction. Study-level results: Graft donor and pretransplant recipient Inverse Simpson Index values predicted broader posttransplant TCR diversity. After transplant, recipient diversity fell while pathologically expanded clonotypes grew through day 180.

In the case of this clone: Its target is not known.

Assay used: immunoSEQ multiplex PCR; TCRdb lists only in-frame clones, some missing. Among under 20,000 clones listed, 70% to 80% were seen once. Time point denoted: recipient sample about 28 days before transplant, after cytoreduction. Trimming removed 10 bases from V and 4 bases from J, with 20 bases in between. The CDR3 contains 15 residues. Germline V gives CDR1 LNHDA, CDR2 SQIVND (reference sequence). The receptor was isolated from a man aged 60 to 75 with acute myeloid leukemia. Some clones in this sample may be carry-over from other donors' samples. The rearrangement joins TRBV19 to TRBJ2-1, with D perhaps TRBD2 (6 bases). The material was peripheral blood mononuclear cells, obtained before stem cell transplant. CDR3 in DNA: TGTGCCACCCGAACCGCCGGGACTCCTTACAATGAGCAGTTCTTC. Translating it yields CATRTAGTPYNEQFF. Based on the CDR3 plus reference TRBV19 and TRBJ2-1, the full variable domain is DGGITQSPKYLFRKEGQNVTLSCEQNLNHDAMYWYRQDPGQGLRLIYYSQIVNDFQKGDIAEGYSVSREKKESFPLTVTSAQKNPTAFYLCATRTAGTPYNEQFFGPGTRLTVL.